This TCR beta chain was recovered during a study of CD8+ T cells in alopecia areata. In the study overall: Among treated patients, oral tofacitinib was administered at 5 to 10 mg twice daily. General study results and limits: Lesional tissue from the scalp (especially in alopecia totalis/universalis) showed higher clonality than normal scalp.

This clone was counted a few times. Its cognate antigen is unknown. Treatment of the sample: oral pan-JAK inhibitor, 5-10 mg twice daily. Trimming at V came to 5 bases and at J to 3 bases, leaving 5 bases not matched to a gene. The V gene's germline CDR1 is SGHDT and CDR2 YYEEEE. The length of the CDR3 is 14 residues. In each case, RNA was isolated and then reverse transcribed into cDNA as the sequencing template. Using immunoSEQ multiplex PCR, the repertoire was profiled, and TCRdb retains in-frame clones only, with some absent. The data hold 90,000 or so clones, with around 47% observed a single time.

The sequence was collected from a human donor with alopecia areata. The V call is TRBV5-6, the J call TRBJ2-3, with TRBD1 identical over 8 bases. The source was CD8+ T cells sorted from blood, collected at week 24, from a patient treated with tofacitinib. The CDR3 DNA reads TGTGCCAGCAGGCAGGGGGCGCGAACAGATACGCAGTATTTT. Translating gives CASRQGARTDTQYF.